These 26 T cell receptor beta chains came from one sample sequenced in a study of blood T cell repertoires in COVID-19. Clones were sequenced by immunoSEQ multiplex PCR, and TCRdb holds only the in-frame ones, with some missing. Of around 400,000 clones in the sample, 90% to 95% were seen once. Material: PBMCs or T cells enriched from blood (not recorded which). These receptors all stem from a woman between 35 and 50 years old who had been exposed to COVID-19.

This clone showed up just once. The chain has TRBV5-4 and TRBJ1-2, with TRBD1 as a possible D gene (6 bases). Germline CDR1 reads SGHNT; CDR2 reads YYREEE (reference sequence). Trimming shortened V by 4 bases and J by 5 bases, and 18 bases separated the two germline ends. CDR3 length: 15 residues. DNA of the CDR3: TGTGCCAGCAGCCTTCTCGGACAGTCTCTATATGGCTACACCTTC. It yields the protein CASSLLGQSLYGYTF.

The chain's CDR3 is CASSDLQGLRANTEAFF. In DNA form, the CDR3 reads TGTGCCAGCAGTGACCTACAGGGATTGAGGGCAAACACTGAAGCTTTCTTT. The chain combines TRBV2 with TRBJ1-1, with D possibly TRBD1 on 6 matching bases. Per the germline V gene, CDR1 is SNHLY and CDR2 is FYNNEI. V lost 3 bases, J lost 2 bases, and 19 bases lay in between. The length of the CDR3 is 17 residues.

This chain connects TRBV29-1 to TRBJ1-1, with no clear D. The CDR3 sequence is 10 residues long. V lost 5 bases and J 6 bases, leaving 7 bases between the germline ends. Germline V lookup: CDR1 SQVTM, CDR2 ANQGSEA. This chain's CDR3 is CSVLVPEAFF. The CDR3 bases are TGCAGCGTTCTTGTCCCTGAAGCTTTCTTT.

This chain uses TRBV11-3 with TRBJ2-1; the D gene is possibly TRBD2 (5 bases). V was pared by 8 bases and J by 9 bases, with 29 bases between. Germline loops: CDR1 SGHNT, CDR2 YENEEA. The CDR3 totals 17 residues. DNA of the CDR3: TGTGCCAGCCCCGTGCCACCCATTTGCGGTCCGGGGAGTGAGCAGTTCTTC. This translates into CASPVPPICGPGSEQFF.

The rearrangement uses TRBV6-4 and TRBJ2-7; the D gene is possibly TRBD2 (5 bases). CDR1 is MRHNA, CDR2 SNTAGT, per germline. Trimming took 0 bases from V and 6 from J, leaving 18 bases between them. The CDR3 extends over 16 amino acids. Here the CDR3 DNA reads TGTGCCAGCAGTGACTCCCGGAGAGATTTTGGAGGCGAGCAGTACTTC. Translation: CASSDSRRDFGGEQYF.

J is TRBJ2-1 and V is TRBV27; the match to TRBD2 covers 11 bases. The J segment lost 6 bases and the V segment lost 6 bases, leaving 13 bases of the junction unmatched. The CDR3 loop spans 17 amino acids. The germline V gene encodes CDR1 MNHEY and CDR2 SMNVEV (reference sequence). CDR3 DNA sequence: TGTGCCAGCAGCCTCGGGGTAGCGGGAGGGCCCTTCAATGAGCAGTTCTTC. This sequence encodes CASSLGVAGGPFNEQFF.

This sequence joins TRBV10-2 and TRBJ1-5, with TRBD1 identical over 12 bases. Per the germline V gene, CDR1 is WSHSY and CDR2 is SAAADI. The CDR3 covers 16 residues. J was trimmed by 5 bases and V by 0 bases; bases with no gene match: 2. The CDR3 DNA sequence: TGCGCCAGCAGTGAGTCGAGGGACAGGGGGCATCAGCCCCAGCATTTT. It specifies CASSESRDRGHQPQHF.

The CDR3 loop is CATSDNRAVGYTF. The CDR3 bases are TGTGCCACCAGTGATAACAGGGCGGTGGGCTACACCTTC. V is TRBV24-1 and J is TRBJ1-2; weak D call: TRBD1 (6 bases). Germline CDR1 is KGHDR and CDR2 is SFDVKD. V dropped 3 bases and J dropped 8 bases, with 12 bases sitting between them. The CDR3 is 13 amino acids.

CDR3 residues: CASSPERGLEAFF. The CDR3 nucleotides read TGTGCCAGCAGTCCGGAAAGGGGGCTTGAAGCTTTCTTT. This chain uses TRBV2 with TRBJ1-1; TRBD1 agrees at 7 bases. This CDR3 has 13 amino acids. V was clipped by 5 bases and J by 7 bases; unmatched bases: 7. Germline values: CDR1 SNHLY, CDR2 FYNNEI.

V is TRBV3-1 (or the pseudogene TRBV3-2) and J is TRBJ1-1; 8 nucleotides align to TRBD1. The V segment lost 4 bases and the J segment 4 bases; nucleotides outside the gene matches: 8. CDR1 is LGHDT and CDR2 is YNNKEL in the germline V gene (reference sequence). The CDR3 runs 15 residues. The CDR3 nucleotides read TGTGCCAGCAGCCTTCATGACAGGGGTTCCACTGAAGCTTTCTTT. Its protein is CASSLHDRGSTEAFF.

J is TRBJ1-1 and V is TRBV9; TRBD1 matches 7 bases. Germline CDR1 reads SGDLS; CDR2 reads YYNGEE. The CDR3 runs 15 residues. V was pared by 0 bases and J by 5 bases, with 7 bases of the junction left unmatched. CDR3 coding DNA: TGTGCCAGCAGCGTAGTACAGGGGCGGAAAACTGAAGCTTTCTTT. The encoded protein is CASSVVQGRKTEAFF.

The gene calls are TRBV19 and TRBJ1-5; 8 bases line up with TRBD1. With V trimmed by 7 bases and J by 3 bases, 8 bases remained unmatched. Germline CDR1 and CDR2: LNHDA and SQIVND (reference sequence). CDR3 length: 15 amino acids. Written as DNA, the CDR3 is TGTGCCAGTAAACCCGGGACAGGCCCCAATCAGCCCCAGCATTTT. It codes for CASKPGTGPNQPQHF.

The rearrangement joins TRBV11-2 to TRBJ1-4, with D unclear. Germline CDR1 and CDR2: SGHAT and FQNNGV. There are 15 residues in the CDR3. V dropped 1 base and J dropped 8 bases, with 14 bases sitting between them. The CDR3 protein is CASSLGAGGEEKLFF. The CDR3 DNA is TGTGCCAGCAGCTTAGGTGCAGGCGGGGAAGAAAAACTGTTTTTT.

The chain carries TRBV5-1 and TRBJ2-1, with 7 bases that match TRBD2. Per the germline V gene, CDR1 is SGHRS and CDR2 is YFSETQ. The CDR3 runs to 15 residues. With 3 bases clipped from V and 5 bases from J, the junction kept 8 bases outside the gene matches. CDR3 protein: CASSSQRGGNNEQFF. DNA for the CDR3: TGCGCCAGCAGCTCTCAGCGGGGAGGTAACAATGAGCAGTTCTTC. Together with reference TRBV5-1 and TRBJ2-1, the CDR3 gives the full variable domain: KAGVTQTPRYLIKTRGQQVTLSCSPISGHRSVSWYQQTPGQGLQFLFEYFSETQRNKGNFPGRFSGRQFSNSRSEMNVSTLELGDSALYLCASSSQRGGNNEQFFGPGTRLTVL.

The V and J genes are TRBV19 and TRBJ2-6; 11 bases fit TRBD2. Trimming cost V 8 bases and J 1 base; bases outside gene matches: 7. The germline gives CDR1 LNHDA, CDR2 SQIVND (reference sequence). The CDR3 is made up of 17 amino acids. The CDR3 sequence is CASRLVAGGSGANVLTF. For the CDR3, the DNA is TGTGCCAGTCGGTTGGTAGCGGGAGGGTCTGGGGCCAACGTCCTGACTTTC.

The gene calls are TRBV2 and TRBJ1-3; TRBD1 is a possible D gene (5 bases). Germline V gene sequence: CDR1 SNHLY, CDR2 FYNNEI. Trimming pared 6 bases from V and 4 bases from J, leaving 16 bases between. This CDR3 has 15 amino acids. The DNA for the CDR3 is TGTGCCAGCAGGGGGACCATGGCGGGGGGAAACACCATATATTTT. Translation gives CASRGTMAGGNTIYF.

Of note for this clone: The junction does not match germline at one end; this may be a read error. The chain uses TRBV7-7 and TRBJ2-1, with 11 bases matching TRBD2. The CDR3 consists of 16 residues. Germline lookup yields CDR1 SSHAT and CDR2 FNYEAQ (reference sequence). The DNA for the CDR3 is TGTGCTAGCAGCGCAATAGCGGGAGGGCCCGTCAATGAGCAGTTCTTC. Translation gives CASSAIAGGPVNEQFF.

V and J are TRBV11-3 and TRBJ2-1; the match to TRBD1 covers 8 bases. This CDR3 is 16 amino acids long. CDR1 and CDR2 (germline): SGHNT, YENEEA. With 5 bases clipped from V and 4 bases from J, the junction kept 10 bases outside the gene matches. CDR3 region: CASSLTGTGRYNEQFF. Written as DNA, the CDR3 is TGTGCCAGCAGCCTAACCGGGACAGGCAGATACAATGAGCAGTTCTTC.

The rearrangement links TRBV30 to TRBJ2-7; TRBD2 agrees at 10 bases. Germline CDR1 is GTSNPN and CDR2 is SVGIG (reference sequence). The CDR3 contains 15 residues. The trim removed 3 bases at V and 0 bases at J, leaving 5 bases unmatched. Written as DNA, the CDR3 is TGTGCCTGGAGCGAGGGACTAGCGAGCTCCTACGAGCAGTACTTC. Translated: CAWSEGLASSYEQYF.

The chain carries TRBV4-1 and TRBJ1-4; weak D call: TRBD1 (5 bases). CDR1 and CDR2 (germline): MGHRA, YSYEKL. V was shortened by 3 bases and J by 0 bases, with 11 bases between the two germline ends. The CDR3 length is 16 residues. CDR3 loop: CASSHGGVATNEKLFF. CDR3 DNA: TGCGCCAGCAGCCACGGGGGGGTAGCAACTAATGAAAAACTGTTTTTT.

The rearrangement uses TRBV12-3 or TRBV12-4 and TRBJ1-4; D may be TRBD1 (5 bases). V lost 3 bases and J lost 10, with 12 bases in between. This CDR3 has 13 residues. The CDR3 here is CASSLIWGGKLFF. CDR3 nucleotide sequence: TGTGCCAGCAGTTTGATTTGGGGGGGAAAACTGTTTTTT.

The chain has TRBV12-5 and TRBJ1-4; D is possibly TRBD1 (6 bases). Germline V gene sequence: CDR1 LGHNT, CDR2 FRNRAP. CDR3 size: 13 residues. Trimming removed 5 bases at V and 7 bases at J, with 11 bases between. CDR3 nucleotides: TGTGCTAGTGGTGGGGGCGCGGGTGAAAAACTGTTTTTT. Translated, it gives CASGGGAGEKLFF.

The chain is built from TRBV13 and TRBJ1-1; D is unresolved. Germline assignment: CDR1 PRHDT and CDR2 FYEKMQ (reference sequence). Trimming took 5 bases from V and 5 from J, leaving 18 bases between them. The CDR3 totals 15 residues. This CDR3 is CASSLPLFGGTEAFF. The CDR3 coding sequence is TGTGCCAGCAGCCTACCCTTATTTGGAGGGACTGAAGCTTTCTTT. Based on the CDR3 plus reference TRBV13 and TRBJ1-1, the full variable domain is AAGVIQSPRHLIKEKRETATLKCYPIPRHDTVYWYQQGPGQDPQFLISFYEKMQSDKGSIPDRFSAQQFSDYHSELNMSSLELGDSALYFCASSLPLFGGTEAFFGQGTRLTVV.

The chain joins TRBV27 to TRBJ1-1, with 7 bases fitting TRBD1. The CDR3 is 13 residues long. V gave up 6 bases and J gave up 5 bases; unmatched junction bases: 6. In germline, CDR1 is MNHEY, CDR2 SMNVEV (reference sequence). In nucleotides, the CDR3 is TGTGCCAGCAGCCTAACAGGGGTGACTGAAGCTTTCTTT. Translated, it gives CASSLTGVTEAFF.

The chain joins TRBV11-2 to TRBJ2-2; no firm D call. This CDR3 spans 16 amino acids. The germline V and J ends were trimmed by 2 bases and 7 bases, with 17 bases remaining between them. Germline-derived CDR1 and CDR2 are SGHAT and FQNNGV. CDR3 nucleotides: TGTGCCAGCAGCTTATTAGTAGCACTCAAGCTCGGGGAGCTGTTTTTT. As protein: CASSLLVALKLGELFF.

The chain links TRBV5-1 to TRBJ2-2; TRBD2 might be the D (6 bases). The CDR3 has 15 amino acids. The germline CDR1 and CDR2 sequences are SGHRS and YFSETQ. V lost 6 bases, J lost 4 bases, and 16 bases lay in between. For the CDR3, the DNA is TGCGCCAGCACCCCCGGGGGAGCGGGCACCGGGGAGCTGTTTTTT. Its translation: CASTPGGAGTGELFF.